This T cell receptor beta chain emerged from a study of CD8+ T cells in alopecia areata (dated by TCRdb to between 2018 and 2020). With respect to the entire study: The treated patients, all with moderate-to-severe alopecia areata, were enrolled in an open-label pilot trial of oral tofacitinib given at 5 to 10 mg twice daily. In treated patients, disease severity was measured using the SALT score, which gives the percentage of scalp surface area affected. High-throughput TCRbeta sequencing was used to examine T cell clonal expansion in alopecia areata in both the C3H/HeJ mouse model and human patients. RNA came from the PAXgene miRNA kit for fixed scalp, the miRNeasy kit for PBMCs, and the RNeasy kit for mouse skin. On the human side, TCRbeta sequencing was run on scalp tissue and on sorted CD4+ and CD8+ peripheral blood T cells from healthy controls and from alopecia areata patients with either patchy or totalis/universalis disease. Scalp clonality was compared among normal scalp (n=4), patchy alopecia areata scalp (n=8), and alopecia totalis/universalis scalp (n=8). TCRbeta CDR3 regions were amplified by immunoSEQ multiplex PCR with 35 Vbeta forward and 13 Jbeta reverse primers. Tofacitinib was given for 6 to 18 months, followed by 6 months of follow-up off drug to assess delayed response and recurrence. Tofacitinib-treated patients had biopsies at baseline and at 4 and 24 weeks of treatment, with a later scalp biopsy in several patients. The investigation overall reported the following: Shared TCR sequences between patients were less evident than in mice, which may be partly attributable to HLA diversity in the patient population. Resident alphabeta T cells in normal human skin are also sequenced, complicating scalp TCR repertoire analysis, unlike mouse skin dominated by gammadelta T cells. Lesional scalp, especially in alopecia totalis/universalis, showed higher clonality and more expanded CD8+ clones than normal scalp, suggesting antigenic drive. Scalp clonality and the number of expanded CD8+ clones among the top 100 scalp clones were significantly decreased by tofacitinib. Because the treated cohort was small and had only one nonresponder, larger studies are needed to examine links between baseline CD8+ expansion and response. Many expanded lesional clones were found to persist in scalp and blood during tofacitinib treatment, and relapse after treatment cessation may be partly explained by this persistence.

Regarding this clone: This receptor's antigen is unknown. The sample holds no much larger clone one base away, and base qualities are not on file.

Taken with the paper, the label for time point translates to: 4 weeks on oral tofacitinib. Read against the paper, the sample's treatment or condition label means: oral pan-JAK inhibitor, 5-10 mg twice daily. Lesional scalp punch biopsies and peripheral blood were collected from alopecia areata patients. Human scalp biopsies went straight into PAXgene tissue containers for immediate fixation. The method was the immunoSEQ multiplex PCR assay. To provide template for TCR sequencing, every sample had RNA extracted and reverse transcribed into cDNA. First-strand cDNA was synthesized using SuperScript III with a 2:1 mix of oligo-dT and random hexamers. A synthetic immune receptor repertoire was used to assess amplification bias, and residual bias was removed computationally. The paper's data handling went like this. Raw reads were preprocessed to remove errors, and CDR3 was defined according to IMGT conventions as the region from the conserved cysteine to phenylalanine. Clonality was computed as 1 minus the Shannon entropy, with the entropy normalized by log2 of the number of productive unique TCRs. Scalp TCRbeta sequences were cross-referenced with sorted blood CD4 and CD8 repertoires so that the CD4 or CD8 identity of scalp clones could be inferred. What TCRdb holds here is the immuneACCESS table cut down to in-frame rearrangements. Part of the clones is not present; checked against another copy, under half of the missing clones reflect an unresolved V gene, and the others are unexplained. V and J calls and clone size are as listed in that table; D and trimming were resolved from the DNA. The sample has 10,000 to 15,000 clones on record, approximately 67% of them singletons. The ten biggest clones cover around 7% of the sample.

Between the V and J ends, shortened by 4 bases and 6 bases respectively, the junction contains 12 bases. The CDR3 holds 12 amino acids from the cysteine to the phenylalanine. Only CDR3 DNA is held: 36 bases, read in frame from base 1. CDR1 and CDR2, looked up from the germline V gene (reference sequence), are GTSNPN and SVGIG. The sequenced sample was skin, obtained at week 4, from a patient treated with tofacitinib. The TCR sequence derives from a human donor with alopecia areata. The rearrangement joined TRBV30 to TRBJ1-2; the D gene is possibly TRBD1, with 5 bases matching. The CDR3 region has the sequence CAWNRDRNGYTF. The DNA sequence follows: TGTGCCTGGAACCGGGACCGCAATGGCTACACCTTC.